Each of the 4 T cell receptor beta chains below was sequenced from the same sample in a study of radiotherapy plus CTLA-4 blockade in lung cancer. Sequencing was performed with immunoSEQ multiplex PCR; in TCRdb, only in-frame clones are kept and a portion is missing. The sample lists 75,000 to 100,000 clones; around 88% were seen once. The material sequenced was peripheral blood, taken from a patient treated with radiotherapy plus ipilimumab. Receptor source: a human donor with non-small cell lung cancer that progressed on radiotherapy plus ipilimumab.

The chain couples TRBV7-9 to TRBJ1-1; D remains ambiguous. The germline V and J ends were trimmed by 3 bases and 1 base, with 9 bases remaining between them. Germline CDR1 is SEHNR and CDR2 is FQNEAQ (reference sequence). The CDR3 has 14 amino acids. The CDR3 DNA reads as TGTGCCAGCAGCTTGATGGATGGGAACACTGAAGCTTTCTTT. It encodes CASSLMDGNTEAFF.

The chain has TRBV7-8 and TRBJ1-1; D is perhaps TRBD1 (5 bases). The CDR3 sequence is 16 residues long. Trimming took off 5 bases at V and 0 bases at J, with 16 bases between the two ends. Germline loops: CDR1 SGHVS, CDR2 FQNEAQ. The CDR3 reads CASSPLGGSMNTEAFF. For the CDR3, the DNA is TGTGCCAGCAGCCCCCTTGGGGGATCCATGAACACTGAAGCTTTCTTT.

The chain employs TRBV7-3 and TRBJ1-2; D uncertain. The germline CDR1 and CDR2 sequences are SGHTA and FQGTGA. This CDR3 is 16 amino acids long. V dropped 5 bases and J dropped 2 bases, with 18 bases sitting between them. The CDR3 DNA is TGTGCCAGCAGCCCCACGGGTACTTCGGGGAACTATGGCTACACCTTC. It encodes CASSPTGTSGNYGYTF. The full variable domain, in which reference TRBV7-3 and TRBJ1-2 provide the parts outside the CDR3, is GAGVSQTPSNKVTEKGKYVELRCDPISGHTALYWYRQSLGQGPEFLIYFQGTGAADDSGLPNDRFFAVRPEGSVSTLKIQRTERGDSAVYLCASSPTGTSGNYGYTFGSGTRLTVV.

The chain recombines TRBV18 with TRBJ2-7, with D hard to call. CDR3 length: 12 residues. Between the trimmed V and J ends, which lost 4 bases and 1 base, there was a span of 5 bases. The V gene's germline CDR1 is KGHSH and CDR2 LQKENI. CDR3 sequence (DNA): TGTGCCAGCTCACAGGCGTCCTACGAGCAGTACTTC. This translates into CASSQASYEQYF.